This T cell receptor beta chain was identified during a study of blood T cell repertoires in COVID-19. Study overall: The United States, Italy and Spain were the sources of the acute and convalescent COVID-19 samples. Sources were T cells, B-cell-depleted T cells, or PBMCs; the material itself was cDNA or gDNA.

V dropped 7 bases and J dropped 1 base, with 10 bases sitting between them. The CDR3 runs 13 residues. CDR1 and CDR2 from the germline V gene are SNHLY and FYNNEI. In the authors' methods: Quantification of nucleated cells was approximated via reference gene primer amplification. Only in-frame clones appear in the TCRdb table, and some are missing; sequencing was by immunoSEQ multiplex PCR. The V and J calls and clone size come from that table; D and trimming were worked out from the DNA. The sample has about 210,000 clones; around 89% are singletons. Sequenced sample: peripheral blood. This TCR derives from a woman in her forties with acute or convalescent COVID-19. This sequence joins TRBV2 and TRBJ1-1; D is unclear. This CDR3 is CASKKEGNTEAFF. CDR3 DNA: TGTGCCAGCAAGAAAGAGGGGAACACTGAAGCTTTCTTT.